This T cell receptor beta chain was retrieved from a study of tumour-infiltrating T cells in Burkitt lymphoma. Study context: Survival, overall and progression-free, tracked with productive clonality.

This CDR3 is 15 amino acids long. Trimming removed 3 bases from V and 0 bases from J, with 9 bases in between. Germline CDR1 MNHEY, CDR2 SMNVEV (reference sequence). The repertoire was sequenced with immunoSEQ multiplex PCR; TCRdb's copy has only in-frame clones and lacks some. Of some 2,200 clones listed, around 72% were seen once; the top ten hold about 22%. This chain joins TRBV27 and TRBJ2-1; D possibly corresponds to TRBD2 (5 bases). Material: tumor tissue. This sequence was found in a human donor with diffuse large B-cell lymphoma. The CDR3 reads CASSLDWSSYNEQFF. In DNA, the CDR3 is TGTGCCAGCAGTTTGGACTGGAGCTCCTACAATGAGCAGTTCTTC.